One sample yielded the 23 T cell receptor beta chains listed below, sequenced in a study of blood T cell repertoires in COVID-19. Repertoires were generated with immunoSEQ multiplex PCR, while TCRdb's copy carries only in-frame clones and drops some. The sample holds 200,000 or so clones; around 84% are singletons and the top ten take more than 5.5%. The sequenced sample was peripheral blood. The receptors originated from an elderly man with acute or convalescent COVID-19.

V usage is TRBV29-1 and J usage is TRBJ2-7; 10 bases agree with TRBD1. This CDR3 region has 15 residues. Germline V gene data show CDR1 as SQVTM and CDR2 as ANQGSEA. With V trimmed by 1 base and J by 3 bases, 6 bases remained unmatched. The CDR3 DNA reads as TGCAGCGTTGAAGCGAGACAGGGGGCTTTCTACGAGCAGTACTTC. Translated, it gives CSVEARQGAFYEQYF.

The chain has TRBV9 and TRBJ2-2; 7 nucleotides align to TRBD1. The V and J ends lost 0 bases and 6 bases, in that order; junction bases with no gene match: 8. The CDR3 spans 16 residues. Looked up from germline, CDR1 is SGDLS and CDR2 is YYNGEE. This CDR3 reads CASSVGDGRGSGELFF. The CDR3 bases are TGTGCCAGCAGCGTAGGGGATGGCAGGGGGTCCGGGGAGCTGTTTTTT.

This chain links TRBV5-4 with TRBJ2-5; maybe TRBD1 (5 bases). Per germline, CDR1 SGHNT and CDR2 YYREEE (reference sequence). The CDR3 consists of 13 residues. Trimming pared 2 bases from V and 3 bases from J, leaving 8 bases between. The CDR3 region is CASSFDSKETQYF. Written as DNA, the CDR3 is TGTGCCAGCAGCTTCGACAGCAAAGAGACCCAGTACTTC.

The rearrangement links TRBV7-3 to TRBJ1-1; D is uncertain. The V end was cut by 2 bases, the J end by 0 bases, with 7 bases between. CDR1 and CDR2 (germline): SGHTA, FQGTGA. This CDR3 has 14 residues. The CDR3 DNA sequence: TGTGCCAGCAGCTTAGCAGCGGTGAACACTGAAGCTTTCTTT. Translating gives CASSLAAVNTEAFF.

The chain carries TRBV30 and TRBJ1-2, with 12 bases identical to TRBD1. The CDR3 spans 13 residues. The germline V gene has CDR1 GTSNPN and CDR2 SVGIG (reference sequence). V trimming: 3 bases; J trimming: 6 bases; junction bases outside the gene matches: 2. The CDR3 region is CAWRGQGANGYTF. The CDR3 nucleotides read TGTGCCTGGAGGGGACAGGGGGCGAATGGCTACACCTTC.

Only one count was recorded for this clone. This rearrangement joins TRBV4-1 to TRBJ2-7; D gene uncertain. This CDR3 has 14 residues. With 0 bases removed from V and 2 bases from J, the gap between germline ends came to 8 bases. Germline CDR1 MGHRA, CDR2 YSYEKL. The CDR3 region has the DNA TGCGCCAGCAGCCAAGAACCGGGTACCTACGAGCAGTACTTC. It codes for CASSQEPGTYEQYF.

The chain carries TRBV27 and TRBJ2-1; possible D gene TRBD1, 6 bases. CDR3 length: 15 residues. Germline lookup yields CDR1 MNHEY and CDR2 SMNVEV (reference sequence). The V and J ends lost 7 bases and 5 bases respectively, with 18 bases between them. CDR3 sequence reads: CASTKTGTLHNEQFF. In nucleotides, the CDR3 is TGTGCCAGCACCAAAACCGGGACACTACACAATGAGCAGTTCTTC.

About this clone itself: The same CDR3 is also encoded by other DNA sequences in this sample. The rearrangement links TRBV5-1 to TRBJ2-1, with 7 bases fitting TRBD2. The junction had 1 base not matched to a gene; V was cut back by 0 bases and J by 1 base. CDR3 size: 15 residues. The germline gives CDR1 SGHRS, CDR2 YFSETQ. CDR3 DNA sequence: TGCGCCAGCAGCTTGGGCGGGAGTTCCTACAATGAGCAGTTCTTC. It translates to CASSLGGSSYNEQFF.

This chain uses TRBV5-4 with TRBJ1-5; a weak D match, TRBD1 (5 bases). CDR1 is SGHNT, CDR2 YYREEE, per germline (reference sequence). The length of the CDR3 is 13 residues. V was trimmed by 2 bases and J by 7 bases, leaving 10 bases between them. Here the CDR3 DNA reads TGTGCCAGCAGCTTAAAAGGGGAACAGCCCCAGCATTTT. Protein product: CASSLKGEQPQHF.

This clone is a singleton in its sample. This rearrangement joins TRBV9 to TRBJ1-2; 12 nucleotides align to TRBD1. The V and J ends lost 3 bases and 8 bases, in that order; junction bases with no gene match: 8. CDR3 length equals 15 residues. Germline CDR1 SGDLS, CDR2 YYNGEE. The CDR3 loop reads CASSAAGTGGGGYTF. The CDR3 coding sequence is TGTGCCAGCAGCGCAGCCGGGACAGGGGGCGGCGGCTACACCTTC.

The V call is TRBV14, the J call TRBJ2-3, with TRBD1 identical over 9 bases. V lost 3 bases to trimming and J lost 3 bases; unmatched junction nucleotides: 1. Germline CDR1 reads SGHDN; CDR2 reads FVKESK. CDR3 size: 14 residues. CDR3 sequence (DNA): TGTGCCAGCAGCCAGGGACAGGGTACAGATACGCAGTATTTT. It translates to CASSQGQGTDTQYF. The entire variable domain, with the rest obtained from reference TRBV14 and TRBJ2-3, is as follows: EAGVTQFPSHSVIEKGQTVTLRCDPISGHDNLYWYRRVMGKEIKFLLHFVKESKQDESGMPNNRFLAERTGGTYSTLKVQPAELEDSGVYFCASSQGQGTDTQYFGPGTRLTVL.

V gene TRBV27 combines with J gene TRBJ1-2; tentative D call: TRBD1 (5 bases). CDR1 is MNHEY and CDR2 is SMNVEV in the germline V gene (reference sequence). The V end lost 8 bases, the J end lost 2 bases, and 12 bases lay between the germline ends. This CDR3 comprises 13 residues. CDR3 in amino acids: CASATGMNYGYTF. DNA for the CDR3: TGTGCCAGCGCCACAGGAATGAACTATGGCTACACCTTC.

This clone has only a few counts. This chain's CDR3 is CASSLGREGGDTQYF. The CDR3, as DNA: TGCGCCAGCAGCTTGGGGCGGGAGGGAGGAGATACGCAGTATTTT. The chain uses TRBV5-1 and TRBJ2-3; 9 nucleotides agree with TRBD2. Germline lookup yields CDR1 SGHRS and CDR2 YFSETQ. The length of the CDR3 is 15 residues. V was pared by 0 bases and J by 5 bases, with 4 bases of the junction left unmatched.

V usage is TRBV5-1 and J usage is TRBJ2-1, with 7 bases fitting TRBD1. Trimming at V came to 3 bases and at J to 2 bases, leaving 5 bases not matched to a gene. CDR1 SGHRS and CDR2 YFSETQ come from the germline V gene. The CDR3 has 15 amino acids. CDR3: CASSYTGDTYNEQFF. The CDR3 bases are TGCGCCAGCAGCTATACAGGGGATACCTACAATGAGCAGTTCTTC.

The V and J genes are TRBV7-3 and TRBJ2-3; 7 positions match TRBD2. This CDR3 is built from 14 residues. Germline V gene sequence: CDR1 SGHTA, CDR2 FQGTGA. Trimming cost V 4 bases and J 5 bases; bases outside gene matches: 6. CDR3 region: CASSSEGGLDTQYF. CDR3 DNA sequence: TGTGCCAGCAGCTCAGAGGGAGGGCTAGATACGCAGTATTTT.

The chain couples TRBV18 to TRBJ1-1; weak D call: TRBD1 (6 bases). Germline values: CDR1 KGHSH, CDR2 LQKENI. V dropped 2 bases and J dropped 6 bases, with 16 bases sitting between them. There are 15 residues in the CDR3. CDR3 amino acids: CASSPISGDPAEAFF. The CDR3 DNA reads TGTGCCAGCTCACCAATATCAGGGGATCCGGCTGAAGCTTTCTTT.

The V gene is TRBV11-2, the J gene TRBJ1-3, with D unresolved. The CDR3 has 14 amino acids. Germline assignment: CDR1 SGHAT and CDR2 FQNNGV. Trimming left V 3 bases short and J 4 bases short, with 10 bases between. CDR3 protein: CASSFGAGGNTIYF. CDR3 sequence (DNA): TGTGCCAGCAGCTTTGGAGCGGGGGGAAACACCATATATTTT.

The chain couples TRBV11-3 to TRBJ2-7; D possibly corresponds to TRBD2 (6 bases). This CDR3 spans 14 amino acids. Trimming shortened V by 1 base and J by 5 bases, and 12 bases separated the two germline ends. Germline CDR1 is SGHNT and CDR2 is YENEEA. CDR3 sequence (DNA): TGTGCCAGCAGCTTAGTTACCGGGAGCAACGAGCAGTACGTC. It is translated as CASSLVTGSNEQYV.

V gene TRBV4-1 combines with J gene TRBJ2-7; D might be TRBD1 (6 bases). Deletions cut 0 bases from V and 3 bases from J, with 15 bases between. The CDR3 sequence is 16 residues long. Per germline, CDR1 MGHRA and CDR2 YSYEKL. DNA of the CDR3: TGCGCCAGCAGCCAAGAACAGGGCGCGGTGGGCTACGAGCAGTACTTC. Protein: CASSQEQGAVGYEQYF.

The rearrangement uses TRBV9 and TRBJ2-5; TRBD1 matches 8 bases. CDR3 length: 15 residues. The V and J ends lost 0 bases and 5 bases, in that order; junction bases with no gene match: 6. Germline loops: CDR1 SGDLS, CDR2 YYNGEE. Here the CDR3 DNA reads TGTGCCAGCAGCGTAGGGCAGGGGGCTTTGGAGACCCAGTACTTC. Its translation: CASSVGQGALETQYF.

The V gene is TRBV4-1, the J gene TRBJ1-2; 11 bases are a match to TRBD1. Germline assignment: CDR1 MGHRA and CDR2 YSYEKL. V shed 0 bases, J shed 8 bases, and the junction held 11 bases outside the gene matches. This CDR3 has 17 amino acids. The CDR3 loop reads CASSQDPGTGGLGGYTF. The CDR3 DNA reads as TGCGCCAGCAGCCAAGACCCCGGGACAGGGGGTTTGGGGGGCTACACCTTC.

This chain joins TRBV15 and TRBJ2-2; D is possibly TRBD2 (6 bases). Germline V lookup: CDR1 LNHNV, CDR2 YYDKDF (reference sequence). V was pared by 4 bases and J by 4 bases, with 16 bases between. The CDR3 runs to 16 residues. The CDR3 reads CATSTLGWGGTGELFF. The CDR3 DNA follows: TGTGCCACCAGCACCCTCGGGTGGGGAGGCACCGGGGAGCTGTTTTTT.

The chain has TRBV9 and TRBJ1-1, with 9 bases identical to TRBD1. Germline V lookup: CDR1 SGDLS, CDR2 YYNGEE. Trimming took 1 base from V and 3 from J; bases not matched to a gene: 4. The CDR3 covers 15 residues. CDR3 coding DNA: TGTGCCAGCAGCGTAACAGGGGGCGCAGACACTGAAGCTTTCTTT. This encodes CASSVTGGADTEAFF.